One sample yielded the 17 T cell receptor beta chains listed below, sequenced in a study of identical twins. TCRdb reprocessed the 5' RACE reads with MiXCR, giving one entry per CDR3 protein. The sample consists of about 690,000 distinct CDR3 sequences, 6% to 6.5% of them appearing once. Sequenced material: naive T cells sorted from blood. These receptor sequences come from a man aged 18-30 years in good health.

This clonotype showed up just a few times. CDR3 sequence: CASSSTGTGGAFF. CDR3 DNA sequence: TGCGCCAGCAGCTCTACCGGGACAGGGGGAGCTTTCTTT. The chain recombines TRBV5-1 with TRBJ1-1; TRBD1 aligns across 11 bases. CDR1 SGHRS and CDR2 YFSETQ come from the germline V gene. The trim removed 3 bases at V and 10 bases at J, leaving 5 bases unmatched. CDR3 size: 13 residues.

This clonotype was counted at least ten times. The genes are TRBV20-1 and TRBJ2-3, with D uncertain. Trimming removed 5 bases at V and 2 bases at J, with 5 bases between. The CDR3 extends over 11 amino acids. Per the germline V gene, CDR1 is DFQATT and CDR2 is SNEGSKA (reference sequence). The CDR3 spells CSAPSTDTQYF. The DNA of the CDR3 is TGCAGTGCTCCTTCCACAGATACGCAGTATTTT.

The CDR3 reads CASSLLRTGYEQYF. In nucleotides, the CDR3 is TGTGCCAGCAGCCTCCTACGGACTGGCTACGAGCAGTACTTC. The chain carries TRBV7-8 and TRBJ2-7, with D perhaps TRBD2 (5 bases). The V end was cut by 5 bases, the J end by 3 bases, with 14 bases between. Germline V lookup: CDR1 SGHVS, CDR2 FQNEAQ. CDR3 length: 14 residues.

This clonotype has only a few counts. The chain uses TRBV24-1 and TRBJ2-6; no firm D call. Trimming cost V 4 bases and J 0 bases, with 3 bases left between them. CDR1 and CDR2 from the germline V gene are KGHDR and SFDVKD. CDR3 length: 14 residues. The CDR3 loop reads CATSESSGANVLTF. Written as DNA, the CDR3 is TGTGCCACCAGTGAGAGCTCTGGGGCCAACGTCCTGACTTTC.

In this sample, this clonotype turned up a few times. CDR3 region: CAGGMRGELFF. CDR3 coding DNA: TGTGCCGGAGGGATGCGCGGGGAGCTGTTTTTT. The rearrangement joins TRBV7-9 to TRBJ2-2; perhaps TRBD2 as D (6 bases). The germline V gene encodes CDR1 SEHNR and CDR2 FQNEAQ (reference sequence). The CDR3 is made up of 11 amino acids. With 11 bases removed from V and 7 bases from J, the gap between germline ends came to 11 bases.

This clonotype was picked up many times. This chain joins TRBV5-1 and TRBJ2-1, with D tentatively TRBD1 or TRBD2 (5 bases each). From germline, CDR1 is SGHRS and CDR2 YFSETQ. The CDR3 loop spans 12 amino acids. V was clipped by 5 bases and J by 7 bases, with 10 bases between them. CDR3 amino acids: CASRGEGNEQFF. The CDR3 coding sequence is TGCGCCAGCAGGGGCGAGGGGAATGAGCAGTTCTTC.

This clonotype was seen repeatedly, ten times or more. The rearrangement links TRBV25-1 to TRBJ2-7; D not resolved. Germline CDR1 reads MGHDK; CDR2 reads SYGVNS. The CDR3 has 12 residues. The ends were cut back, 8 bases at V and 2 bases at J, with 10 bases in the middle. CDR3 coding DNA: TGTGCCAGCGGCGGAGCTACCTACGAGCAGTACTTC. Translating gives CASGGATYEQYF.

This clonotype occurred many times. The V and J genes are TRBV12-3 or TRBV12-4 and TRBJ1-3; D gene ambiguous. Trimming removed 1 base from V and 0 bases from J, with 7 bases in between. The CDR3 has 15 residues. The CDR3, as DNA: TGTGCCAGCAGTTTAGAAAGCCTCTCTGGAAACACCATATATTTT. Its translation is CASSLESLSGNTIYF.

In this sample, this clonotype turned up many times. V and J are TRBV12-3 or TRBV12-4 and TRBJ2-2, with D uncertain. This CDR3 spans 13 amino acids. Trimming took off 2 bases at V and 5 bases at J, with 6 bases between the two ends. CDR3 DNA: TGTGCCAGCAGTTTAAGGGCAACCGGGGAGCTGTTTTTT. Amino acids: CASSLRATGELFF.

The genes are TRBV29-1 and TRBJ2-5, with 8 bases matching TRBD1. This CDR3 has 15 residues. Per germline, CDR1 SQVTM and CDR2 ANQGSEA. V lost 4 bases to trimming and J lost 5 bases; unmatched junction nucleotides: 12. This CDR3 reads CSVGASQGAPETQYF. The DNA of the CDR3 is TGCAGCGTTGGGGCTTCCCAGGGGGCTCCGGAGACCCAGTACTTC.

At least ten counts were recorded for this clonotype. This rearrangement joins TRBV18 to TRBJ1-2; 8 nucleotides align to TRBD1. The CDR3 totals 13 residues. Trimming at V came to 8 bases and at J to 3 bases, leaving 5 bases not matched to a gene. The germline V gene encodes CDR1 KGHSH and CDR2 LQKENI. The CDR3 coding sequence is TGTGCCAGCAGTCCGGGACAGGACTATGGCTACACCTTC. The encoded protein is CASSPGQDYGYTF. The full variable domain, in which reference TRBV18 and TRBJ1-2 provide the parts outside the CDR3, is NAGVMQNPRHLVRRRGQEARLRCSPMKGHSHVYWYRQLPEEGLKFMVYLQKENIIDESGMPKERFSAEFPKEGPSILRIQQVVRGDSAAYFCASSPGQDYGYTFGSGTRLTVV.

This clonotype was observed a handful of times. V and J are TRBV6-5 and TRBJ2-1; the D is unclear. Germline V gene data show CDR1 as MNHEY and CDR2 as SVGAGI. CDR3 length: 13 amino acids. Trimming removed 0 bases from V and 9 bases from J, with 9 bases in between. The CDR3 sequence: CASSYSRSGEQFF. DNA of the CDR3: TGTGCCAGCAGTTACTCCAGGTCGGGTGAGCAGTTCTTC.

Ten or more counts support this clonotype. This chain connects TRBV28 to TRBJ2-7, with no clear D. This CDR3 region has 11 residues. Germline CDR1 MDHEN, CDR2 SYDVKM. The germline V and J ends were trimmed by 3 bases and 13 bases, with 13 bases remaining between them. This CDR3 is CASSFIGGIYF. The CDR3 DNA follows: TGTGCCAGCAGTTTCATTGGCGGAATTTACTTC.

This clonotype was picked up many times. The chain is built from TRBV6-1 and TRBJ2-7; 11 nucleotides match TRBD1. Germline V gives CDR1 MNHNS, CDR2 SASEGT. V gave up 8 bases and J gave up 1 base; unmatched junction bases: 7. The CDR3 has 15 residues. The CDR3 DNA reads as TGTGCCAGCTTTGCCGGGACAGGGGGTTCCTACGAGCAGTACTTC. Translating it yields CASFAGTGGSYEQYF.

The chain has TRBV3-1 and TRBJ2-3; D is unclear. The length of the CDR3 is 15 residues. With 0 bases removed from V and 6 bases from J, the gap between germline ends came to 13 bases. Germline CDR1 reads LGHDT; CDR2 reads YNNKEL (reference sequence). The CDR3 here is CASSQDEAAPDTQYF. In nucleotides, the CDR3 is TGTGCCAGCAGCCAAGATGAGGCAGCCCCCGATACGCAGTATTTT.

CDR3 sequence: CASSPLGGRALYNEQFF. The CDR3 DNA follows: TGTGCCAGCTCCCCCCTGGGCGGGAGGGCCCTATACAATGAGCAGTTCTTC. This chain uses TRBV18 with TRBJ2-1, with TRBD2 identical over 9 bases. The junction had 13 bases not matched to a gene; V was cut back by 6 bases and J by 4 bases. Germline-derived CDR1 and CDR2 are KGHSH and LQKENI. CDR3 size: 17 residues.

The CDR3 nucleotides are TGCGCCAGCAGCTTGGGTCAAGCGGGGGCCAAAAACATTCAGTACTTC. Translation gives CASSLGQAGAKNIQYF. The V call is TRBV5-1, the J call TRBJ2-4, with 7 bases matching TRBD2. Trimming took 0 bases from V and 1 from J; bases not matched to a gene: 4. CDR1 and CDR2 from the germline V gene are SGHRS and YFSETQ. The CDR3 loop spans 16 amino acids.